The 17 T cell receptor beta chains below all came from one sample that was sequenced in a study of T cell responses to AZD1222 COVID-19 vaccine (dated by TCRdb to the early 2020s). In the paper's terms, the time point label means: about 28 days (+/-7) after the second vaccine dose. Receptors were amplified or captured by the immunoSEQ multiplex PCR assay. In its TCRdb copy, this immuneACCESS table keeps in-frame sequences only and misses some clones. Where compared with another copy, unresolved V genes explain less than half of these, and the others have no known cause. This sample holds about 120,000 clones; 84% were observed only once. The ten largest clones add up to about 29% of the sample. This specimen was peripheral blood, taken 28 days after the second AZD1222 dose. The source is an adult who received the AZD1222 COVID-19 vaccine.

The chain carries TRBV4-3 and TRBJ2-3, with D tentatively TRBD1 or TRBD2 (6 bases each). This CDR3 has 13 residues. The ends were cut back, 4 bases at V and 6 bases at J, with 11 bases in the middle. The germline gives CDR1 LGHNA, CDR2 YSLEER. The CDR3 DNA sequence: TGCGCCAGCAGCCCCTCGGGGGCCGATACGCAGTATTTT. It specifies CASSPSGADTQYF.

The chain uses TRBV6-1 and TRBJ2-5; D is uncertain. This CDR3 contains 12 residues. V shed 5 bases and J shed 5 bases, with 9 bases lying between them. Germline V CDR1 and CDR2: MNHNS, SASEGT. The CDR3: CASSFQRETQYF. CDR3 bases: TGTGCCAGCAGTTTTCAGAGGGAGACCCAGTACTTC.

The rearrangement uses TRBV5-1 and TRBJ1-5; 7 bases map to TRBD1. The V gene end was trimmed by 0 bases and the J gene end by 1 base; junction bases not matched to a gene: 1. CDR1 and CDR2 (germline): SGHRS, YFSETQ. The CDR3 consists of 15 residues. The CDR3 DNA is TGCGCCAGCAGCTTGGAGACAGGGAGCAATCAGCCCCAGCATTTT. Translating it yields CASSLETGSNQPQHF.

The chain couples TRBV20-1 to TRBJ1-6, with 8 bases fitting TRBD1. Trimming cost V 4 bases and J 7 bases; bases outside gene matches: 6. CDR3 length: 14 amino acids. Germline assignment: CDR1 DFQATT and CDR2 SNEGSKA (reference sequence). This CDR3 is CSATETGGNSPLHF. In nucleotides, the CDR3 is TGCAGTGCTACTGAAACAGGGGGAAATTCACCCCTCCACTTT.

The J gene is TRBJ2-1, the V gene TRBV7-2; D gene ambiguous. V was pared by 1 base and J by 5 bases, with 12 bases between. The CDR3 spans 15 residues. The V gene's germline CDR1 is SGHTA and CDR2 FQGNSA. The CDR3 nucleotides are TGTGCCAGCAGCTTAGAGGTAGGAAGACACAATGAGCAGTTCTTC. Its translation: CASSLEVGRHNEQFF.

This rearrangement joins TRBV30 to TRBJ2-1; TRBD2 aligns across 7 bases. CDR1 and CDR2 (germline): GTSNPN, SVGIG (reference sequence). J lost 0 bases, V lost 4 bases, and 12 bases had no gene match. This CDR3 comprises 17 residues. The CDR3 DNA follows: TGTGCCTGGATTCCGGGACTAACGTTCAGCTCCTACAATGAGCAGTTCTTC. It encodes CAWIPGLTFSSYNEQFF.

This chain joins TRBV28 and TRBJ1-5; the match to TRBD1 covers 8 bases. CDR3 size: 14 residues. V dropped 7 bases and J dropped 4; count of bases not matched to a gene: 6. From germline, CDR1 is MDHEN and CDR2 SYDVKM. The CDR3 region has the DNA TGTGCCAGCATTCGACAGGGGAGGAATCAGCCCCAGCATTTT. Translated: CASIRQGRNQPQHF.

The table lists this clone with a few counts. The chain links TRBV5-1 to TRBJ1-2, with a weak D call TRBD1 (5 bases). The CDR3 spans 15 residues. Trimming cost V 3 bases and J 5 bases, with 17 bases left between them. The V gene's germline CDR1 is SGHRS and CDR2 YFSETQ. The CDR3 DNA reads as TGCGCCAGCAGCTCTGGACCCAGGGACCCGTATGGCTACACCTTC. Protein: CASSSGPRDPYGYTF.

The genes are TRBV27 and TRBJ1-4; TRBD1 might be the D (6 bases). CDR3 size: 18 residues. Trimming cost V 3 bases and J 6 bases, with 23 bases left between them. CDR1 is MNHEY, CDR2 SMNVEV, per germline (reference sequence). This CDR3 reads CASSFAGRPGKGDEKLFF. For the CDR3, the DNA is TGTGCCAGCAGTTTTGCGGGACGACCTGGCAAGGGGGATGAAAAACTGTTTTTT.

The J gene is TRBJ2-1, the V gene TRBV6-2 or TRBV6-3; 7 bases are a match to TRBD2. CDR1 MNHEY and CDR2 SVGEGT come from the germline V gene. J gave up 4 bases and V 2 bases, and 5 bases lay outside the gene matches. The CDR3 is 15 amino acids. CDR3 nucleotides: TGTGCCAGCAGTTACGCCATACTAGCGTACAATGAGCAGTTCTTC. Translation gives CASSYAILAYNEQFF.

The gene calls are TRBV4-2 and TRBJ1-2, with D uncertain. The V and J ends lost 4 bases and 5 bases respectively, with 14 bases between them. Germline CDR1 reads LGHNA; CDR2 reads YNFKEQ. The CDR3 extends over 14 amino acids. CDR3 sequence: CASSRKERVYGYTF. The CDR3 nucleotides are TGTGCCAGCAGCCGCAAGGAGAGGGTTTATGGCTACACCTTC.

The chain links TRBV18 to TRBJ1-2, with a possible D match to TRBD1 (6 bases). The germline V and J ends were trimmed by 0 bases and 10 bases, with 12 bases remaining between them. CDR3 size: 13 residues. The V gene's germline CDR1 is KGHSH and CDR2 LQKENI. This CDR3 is CASSPPGHRHYTF. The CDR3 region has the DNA TGTGCCAGCTCACCACCGGGACACCGTCACTACACCTTC.

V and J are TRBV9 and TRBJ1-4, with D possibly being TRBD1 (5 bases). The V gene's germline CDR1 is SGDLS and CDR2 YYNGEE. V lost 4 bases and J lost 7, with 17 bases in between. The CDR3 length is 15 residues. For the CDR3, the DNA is TGTGCCAGCAGCACACCGGGGTTTGGGGCTGAAAAACTGTTTTTT. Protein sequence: CASSTPGFGAEKLFF.

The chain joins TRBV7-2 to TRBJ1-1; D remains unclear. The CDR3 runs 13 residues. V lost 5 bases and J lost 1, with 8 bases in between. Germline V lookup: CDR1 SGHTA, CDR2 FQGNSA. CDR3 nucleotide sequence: TGTGCCAGCAGCAAGAACCGGAACACTGAAGCTTTCTTT. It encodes CASSKNRNTEAFF.

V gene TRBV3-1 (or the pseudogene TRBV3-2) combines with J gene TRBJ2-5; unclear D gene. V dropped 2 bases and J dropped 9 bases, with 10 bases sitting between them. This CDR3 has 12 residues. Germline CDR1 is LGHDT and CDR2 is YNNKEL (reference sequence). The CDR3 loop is CASSQLREAQYF. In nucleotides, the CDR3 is TGTGCCAGCAGCCAATTACGTGAGGCCCAGTACTTC.

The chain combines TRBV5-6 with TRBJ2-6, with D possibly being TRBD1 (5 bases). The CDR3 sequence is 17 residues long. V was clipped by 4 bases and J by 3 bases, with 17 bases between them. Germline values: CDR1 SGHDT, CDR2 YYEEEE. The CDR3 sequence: CASSGGAGLSGANVLTF. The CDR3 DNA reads TGTGCCAGCAGCGGTGGGGCAGGGCTAAGTGGGGCCAACGTCCTGACTTTC.

DNA for the CDR3: TGTGCCAGCTCACCAAGCACCCGCACTGAAGCTTTCTTT. Translation gives CASSPSTRTEAFF. The chain uses TRBV18 and TRBJ1-1; D ambiguous. The CDR3 covers 13 residues. The V gene lost 2 bases and the J gene lost 4 bases, with 8 bases spanning the gap. Germline V gene data show CDR1 as KGHSH and CDR2 as LQKENI. Supplemented by reference TRBV18 and TRBJ1-1, the full variable domain reads NAGVMQNPRHLVRRRGQEARLRCSPMKGHSHVYWYRQLPEEGLKFMVYLQKENIIDESGMPKERFSAEFPKEGPSILRIQQVVRGDSAAYFCASSPSTRTEAFFGQGTRLTVV.